A selection of T cell receptor beta chains follows, all from one sample in a study of identical twins. TCRdb used MiXCR to reprocess the 5' RACE reads, holding one entry per CDR3 protein. This repertoire shows 210,000 or so distinct CDR3 sequences, around 6.8% found once; its top ten account for 1.5% to 2.5%. These data are also associated with another study on yellow fever vaccine responses in identical twins.

Sequences were obtained from memory (CD45RO+) T cells sorted from blood. These receptors were obtained from a woman aged 18 to 35 in good health. Both conserved end residues are trimmed from each CDR3.

j_call	v_call	cdr3_aa
TRBJ2-5	TRBV7-9	ASSLMSGPQETQY
TRBJ1-1	TRBV5-1	ASSLDGMNTEAF
TRBJ2-3	TRBV15	ATSPRQRSGSVDTQY
TRBJ2-5	TRBV7-2	ASSFRYDRQVETQY
TRBJ2-1	TRBV2	ASTWSSYNEQF
TRBJ2-1	TRBV3-1	ASSQGDTAYNEQF
TRBJ1-1	TRBV7-9	ASSLGPPTAF
TRBJ2-7	TRBV19	ASSADSQVNYEQY
TRBJ2-1	TRBV7-3	ASSPDRANEQF
TRBJ2-7	TRBV9	ASSRGPLGSPSYEQY
TRBJ1-2	TRBV29-1	SVLSGGYT
TRBJ2-1	TRBV3-1	ASSPSGRAYNEQF
TRBJ2-7	TRBV7-9	ASSSIRGPLYEQY
TRBJ1-5	TRBV15	ATSTNLGGINQPQH
TRBJ2-7	TRBV5-1	ASSWTSQRRSYEQY
TRBJ1-5	TRBV20-1	SARDLDRYQPQH
TRBJ2-3	TRBV7-2	ASSFGRGGGDTQY
TRBJ2-1	TRBV28	ASRVKDEQF
TRBJ2-4	TRBV10-2	ASSDRGNIQY
TRBJ1-2	TRBV6-1	ASSLGGQPSNYGYT
TRBJ2-7	TRBV12-3/TRBV12-4	ASSSREGAYEQY
TRBJ2-5	TRBV20-1	CATGGIGGGGKTQY
TRBJ1-6	TRBV7-9	ASSPDRDVSPLH
TRBJ2-3	TRBV20-1	SARVEGDTQY
TRBJ2-3	TRBV6-1	ASSRPGDSTDTQY
TRBJ2-3	TRBV20-1	SAEARTSGGAVPDTQY
TRBJ2-7	TRBV19	ASSIQRESYEQY
TRBJ1-1	TRBV5-1	ASSLNGETEAF
TRBJ1-3	TRBV5-5	ASSLKGFDGNTIY
TRBJ2-1	TRBV7-8	ASSLGWTGSHNEQF
TRBJ1-5	TRBV7-9	ASSGTGDQPQH
TRBJ2-2	TRBV18	ASSPFSDTNTGELF
TRBJ2-7	TRBV5-5	ASSQVDEQY
TRBJ2-1	TRBV19	ASSIELARYGEQF
TRBJ1-1	TRBV7-9	ASSSPGTKTEAF
TRBJ2-7	TRBV12-3/TRBV12-4	ASRNTGGYEQY
TRBJ2-1	TRBV7-2	ASTLGLAGSNEQF
TRBJ2-2	TRBV7-9	ASSFTTGTLSTGELF
TRBJ2-2	TRBV11-2	ASSLDLAGRAGELF
TRBJ2-1	TRBV12-3/TRBV12-4	ASSFAEQF
TRBJ2-7	TRBV7-2	ASSLVGSDAYEQY
TRBJ1-1	TRBV7-9	ASSLVLGENTEAF
TRBJ2-1	TRBV6-2/TRBV6-3	ASSGVVYNEQF
TRBJ2-6	TRBV30	AWGSRGGANVLT
TRBJ2-5	TRBV27	ASRQSWEETQY
TRBJ2-2	TRBV29-1	SGTSGTGELF
TRBJ2-3	TRBV7-2	ASSLSGPTTDTQY
TRBJ2-7	TRBV28	ASSGDGFQGAYEQY
TRBJ2-2	TRBV6-2/TRBV6-3	ATTRSGETGELF
TRBJ2-1	TRBV5-4	ATGTTNNNEQF
TRBJ2-2	TRBV19	ASSSLTGELF
TRBJ2-7	TRBV5-1	ASSSPERLVRQY
TRBJ2-7	TRBV28	ASSLKLAGNRRQY
TRBJ2-7	TRBV5-1	ASSLDRGSYEQY
TRBJ2-7	TRBV20-1	SARAPGQGSYEQY
TRBJ2-2	TRBV2	ASTQLNTGELF
TRBJ1-2	TRBV6-5	ASSYKQGAYGYT
TRBJ2-6	TRBV28	ASSWNYRGRGANVLT